The 26 T cell receptor beta chains listed next were all sequenced from one sample in a study of blood T cells in healthy people across ages (dated by TCRdb to 2015 to 2017). The method behind the library was 5' RACE. The instrument given in TCRdb is Illumina HiSeq 2500. The second PCR ran for roughly 6 to 11 cycles and used a J-beta primer mix along with a sample-barcoded 5' primer. TCRdb's own reprocessing of the public reads used fastp at Q25 and MiXCR and kept productive beta chains. Rows matching on CDR3 protein sequence are summarized as one entry with the most common DNA and genes. This sample holds 600,000 to 850,000 distinct CDR3 sequences; more than 20% were observed only once. The ten largest make up 9.4% of the sample. These data were likewise used in another study, on T cells of mothers and their children.

Sequenced input: blood. These receptors were taken from a boy aged 10-17 years in good health.

This clonotype has more than one count but fewer than ten. The V and J genes are TRBV6-4 and TRBJ2-5; a weak D match, TRBD1 (6 bases). The J call is in doubt because the DNA end fits TRBJ2-1 better. The germline CDR1 and CDR2 sequences are MRHNA and SNTAGT. The CDR3 spans 14 residues. The CDR3 coding sequence is TGTGCCAGCAGTGACTCATTAGGGGGCAATGAGCAGTTCTTC. It is translated as CASSDSLGGNEQFF.

This clonotype turned up a few times. The rearrangement links TRBV20-1 to TRBJ2-1; 12 nucleotides match TRBD2. This CDR3 has 14 amino acids. Germline CDR1 reads DFQATT; CDR2 reads SNEGSKA (reference sequence). This CDR3 is CSQVASGRAGEQFF. The CDR3 region has the DNA TGCAGCCAAGTGGCTAGCGGGAGGGCCGGCGAGCAGTTCTTC.

Turning to this clonotype: One end of the junction varies from germline; a read error may be responsible. The CDR3 loop is CASSIWGINQPQHF. CDR3 in DNA: TGTGCCAGCAGTATATGGGGGATCAATCAGCCCCAGCATTTT. The chain is built from TRBV19 and TRBJ1-5; a weak D match, TRBD1 (5 bases). CDR3 size: 14 residues. Germline V gene data show CDR1 as LNHDA and CDR2 as SQIVND (reference sequence).

CDR3 sequence reads: CASSVGGADIETQYF. The CDR3 bases are TGTGCCAGCAGCGTAGGGGGAGCGGATATAGAGACCCAGTACTTC. V gene TRBV9 combines with J gene TRBJ2-5; possible D gene TRBD2, 5 bases. The CDR3 has 15 residues. Germline loops: CDR1 SGDLS, CDR2 YYNGEE. Trimming removed 0 bases at V and 4 bases at J, with 13 bases between.

The rearrangement uses TRBV6-5 and TRBJ1-1; D gene ambiguous. The CDR3 spans 14 residues. CDR1 is MNHEY and CDR2 is SVGAGI in the germline V gene. Trimming took off 6 bases at V and 0 bases at J, with 11 bases between the two ends. CDR3 amino acids: CASSHLYLNTEAFF. CDR3 DNA: TGTGCCAGCAGCCACCTTTATCTGAACACTGAAGCTTTCTTT.

This rearrangement joins TRBV4-3 to TRBJ2-3; D is perhaps TRBD2 (5 bases). Germline assignment: CDR1 LGHNA and CDR2 YSLEER. Trimming removed 0 bases at V and 2 bases at J, with 9 bases between. The CDR3 has 15 residues. CDR3: CASSQDERITDTQYF. DNA for the CDR3: TGCGCCAGCAGCCAAGATGAGCGGATCACAGATACGCAGTATTTT.

The chain uses TRBV29-1 and TRBJ1-2, with a possible D match to TRBD1 (5 bases). Between the trimmed V and J ends, which lost 2 bases and 0 bases, there was a span of 16 bases. Looked up from germline, CDR1 is SQVTM and CDR2 is ANQGSEA. The CDR3 is made up of 16 amino acids. This CDR3 is CSVERSGDSTNYGYTF. For the CDR3, the DNA is TGCAGCGTTGAAAGGTCCGGGGACTCAACTAACTATGGCTACACCTTC.

This clonotype was recorded a few times. The rearrangement links TRBV20-1 to TRBJ2-1; 8 bases are a match to TRBD1. Germline-derived CDR1 and CDR2 are DFQATT and SNEGSKA (reference sequence). The CDR3 covers 12 residues. J lost 9 bases, V lost 1 base, and 2 bases had no gene match. DNA of the CDR3: TGCAGTGCTAGAGGGACAGGGTTTGAGCAGTTCTTC. Its translation is CSARGTGFEQFF.

The chain joins TRBV7-2 to TRBJ1-1, with TRBD1 matching over 9 bases. V was clipped by 3 bases and J by 5 bases; unmatched bases: 10. The CDR3 runs 16 residues. CDR1 is SGHTA and CDR2 is FQGNSA in the germline V gene. The CDR3 nucleotides read TGTGCCAGCAGCTTGAGGACAGGGGCCTCGTGGACTGAAGCTTTCTTT. It yields the protein CASSLRTGASWTEAFF.

This clonotype has only a few counts. This chain joins TRBV7-9 and TRBJ1-1, with 8 bases matching TRBD1. Per the germline V gene, CDR1 is SEHNR and CDR2 is FQNEAQ (reference sequence). The CDR3 contains 13 residues. V trimming: 6 bases; J trimming: 4 bases; junction bases outside the gene matches: 4. For the CDR3, the DNA is TGTGCCAGCAGGGACAGGGCGGCCACTGAAGCTTTCTTT. Amino acid sequence: CASRDRAATEAFF.

The chain is built from TRBV4-3 and TRBJ2-1; D is undetermined. The CDR3 loop spans 14 amino acids. V was pared by 5 bases and J by 0 bases, with 8 bases between. CDR1 is LGHNA, CDR2 YSLEER, per germline. The chain's CDR3 is CASSYASSYNEQFF. CDR3 bases: TGCGCCAGCAGCTACGCTAGCTCCTACAATGAGCAGTTCTTC.

This clonotype was seen a handful of times. The chain uses TRBV10-3 and TRBJ2-5, with a tentative D call TRBD1 (8 bases). The DNA end favors TRBJ2-1, so the J call may be wrong. Germline CDR1 is ENHRY and CDR2 is SYGVKD. This CDR3 contains 12 residues. The CDR3 is CAIRTGGVEQFF. CDR3 DNA sequence: TGTGCCATCCGAACAGGGGGGGTTGAGCAGTTCTTC.

As regards this clonotype: An end of the junction differs from the germline gene, which may be a read error. The chain has TRBV7-2 and TRBJ1-6; D ambiguous. Per the germline V gene, CDR1 is SGHTA and CDR2 is FQGNSA. The length of the CDR3 is 14 residues. CDR3 nucleotide sequence: TGTGCCAGCAACTTAGGACCTCTCAATTCACCCCTCCACTTT. Its protein product is CASNLGPLNSPLHF.

The chain joins TRBV29-1 to TRBJ2-7; perhaps TRBD1 as D (5 bases). Germline CDR1 reads SQVTM; CDR2 reads ANQGSEA. This CDR3 is built from 13 residues. V was shortened by 4 bases and J by 5 bases, with 15 bases between the two germline ends. CDR3 residues: CSVVGSVQDEQYF. DNA for the CDR3: TGCAGCGTTGTGGGGTCGGTACAGGACGAGCAGTACTTC.

The genes are TRBV28 and TRBJ2-7, with 8 bases that match TRBD1. CDR1 and CDR2 (germline): MDHEN, SYDVKM. Germline trimming cut 6 bases from V and 0 bases from J; bases unmatched to any gene: 7. This CDR3 comprises 15 residues. The CDR3 is CASSRLGTGSYEQYF. In nucleotides, the CDR3 is TGTGCCAGCAGCCGGCTGGGGACAGGCTCCTACGAGCAGTACTTC. Drawing the rest from reference TRBV28 and TRBJ2-7, the complete variable domain is DVKVTQSSRYLVKRTGEKVFLECVQDMDHENMFWYRQDPGLGLRLIYFSYDVKMKEKGDIPEGYSVSREKKERFSLILESASTNQTSMYLCASSRLGTGSYEQYFGPGTRLTVT.

The J gene is TRBJ2-7, the V gene TRBV5-1; 12 positions agree with TRBD2. This CDR3 has 14 amino acids. J was trimmed by 9 bases and V by 4 bases; bases with no gene match: 8. Germline V gene data show CDR1 as SGHRS and CDR2 as YFSETQ. The CDR3: CASSTTSGSMVQYF. The CDR3 nucleotides read TGCGCCAGCAGCACGACTAGCGGGAGTATGGTGCAGTACTTC.

The chain recombines TRBV14 with TRBJ2-1; possibly TRBD1 or TRBD2 for D (5 bases each). This CDR3 spans 14 amino acids. Trimming stripped 8 bases from V and 0 bases from J, with 11 bases between. The V gene's germline CDR1 is SGHDN and CDR2 FVKESK. DNA of the CDR3: TGTGCCAGCCAATCAGGGAGCTCCTACAATGAGCAGTTCTTC. Its translation is CASQSGSSYNEQFF.

The J gene is TRBJ2-7, the V gene TRBV15; no firm D call. This CDR3 comprises 15 residues. Germline CDR1 reads LNHNV; CDR2 reads YYDKDF (reference sequence). Between the trimmed V and J ends, which lost 0 bases and 2 bases, there was a span of 11 bases. In DNA form, the CDR3 reads TGTGCCACCAGCAGAGAGGCAGGTTCCGCCTACGAGCAGTACTTC. Protein sequence: CATSREAGSAYEQYF.

The genes are TRBV6-1 and TRBJ2-7, with D perhaps given as TRBD1 or TRBD2 (5 bases each). Germline values: CDR1 MNHNS, CDR2 SASEGT. The CDR3 is 12 residues long. V lost 8 bases, J lost 5 bases, and 13 bases lay in between. The CDR3 is CASEWGSDEQYF. The CDR3 DNA reads as TGTGCCAGCGAGTGGGGGTCAGACGAGCAGTACTTC.

V gene TRBV10-2 combines with J gene TRBJ2-7; tentative D call: TRBD2 (6 bases). V shed 5 bases and J shed 4 bases, with 18 bases lying between them. Germline CDR1 and CDR2: WSHSY and SAAADI. The CDR3 spans 15 residues. The DNA for the CDR3 is TGCGCCAGCAGTAATTTGTCGGTCGGGAGATACGAGCAGTACTTC. As protein: CASSNLSVGRYEQYF.

This clonotype was detected a few times. The chain recombines TRBV20-1 with TRBJ2-5; tentative D call: TRBD1 (6 bases). Between the trimmed V and J ends, which lost 3 bases and 1 base, there was a span of 12 bases. The CDR3 is made up of 14 amino acids. CDR1 and CDR2 (germline): DFQATT, SNEGSKA (reference sequence). The CDR3 region has the DNA TGCAGTGCTAGTCGCCTAGGGGGCCAAGAGACCCAGTACTTC. Its translation is CSASRLGGQETQYF.

The chain links TRBV5-5 to TRBJ1-5; unclear D gene. Germline V gives CDR1 SGHKS, CDR2 YYEKEE (reference sequence). This CDR3 spans 13 amino acids. V lost 4 bases to trimming and J lost 0 bases, with 5 bases between them. CDR3 coding DNA: TGTGCCAGCAGCCAAAATAGCAATCAGCCCCAGCATTTT. This gives the protein CASSQNSNQPQHF.

The rearrangement joins TRBV6-2 or TRBV6-3 to TRBJ1-5; 10 nucleotides agree with TRBD1. Germline assignment: CDR1 MNHEY and CDR2 SVGEGT. Trimming removed 11 bases from V and 5 bases from J; junction bases left unmatched: 6. This CDR3 spans 13 amino acids. The chain's CDR3 is CASRDRGDQPQHF. DNA of the CDR3: TGTGCCTCACGGGACAGGGGCGATCAGCCCCAGCATTTT.

CDR3 coding DNA: TGTGCCAGCAGGACGTCGGACGGATTCCAAGAGACCCAGTACTTC. Its protein is CASRTSDGFQETQYF. The chain uses TRBV12-3 or TRBV12-4 and TRBJ2-5; D not resolved. The V end lost 6 bases, the J end lost 1 base, and 15 bases lay between the germline ends. The CDR3 consists of 15 residues.

The chain carries TRBV4-1 and TRBJ1-1; no firm D call. The germline V gene has CDR1 MGHRA and CDR2 YSYEKL. V was pared by 1 base and J by 4 bases, with 7 bases between. The CDR3 totals 13 residues. This CDR3 reads CASSQGSSTEAFF. CDR3 DNA sequence: TGCGCCAGCAGCCAAGGGAGTAGCACTGAAGCTTTCTTT.

CDR3 region: CSARPGQSPDTQYF. CDR3 bases: TGCAGTGCTAGACCGGGACAAAGCCCAGATACGCAGTATTTT. The rearrangement joins TRBV20-1 to TRBJ2-3; TRBD1 is a possible D gene (6 bases). Trimming left V 2 bases short and J 4 bases short, with 13 bases between. CDR1 and CDR2 from the germline V gene are DFQATT and SNEGSKA (reference sequence). The CDR3 extends over 14 amino acids.